This T cell receptor (beta chain) was sequenced for a study of T cells in Graves' hyperthyroidism and ophthalmopathy. RNA transcripts were the template for amplifying TCR beta CDR3 regions. HTBI primers were employed in a first-round RT-PCR of the TCR CDR3. TCRdb used MiXCR to reprocess the multiplex PCR reads, holding one entry per CDR3 protein. The sample lists hundreds of thousands of distinct CDR3 sequences; roughly 15% were seen once. V was trimmed by 3 bases and J by 3 bases, leaving 16 bases between them. The germline V gene encodes CDR1 MDHEN and CDR2 SYDVKM. This CDR3 has 16 amino acids. This clonotype was found many times.

This sequence joins TRBV28 and TRBJ2-3, with TRBD1 as a possible D gene (6 bases). The sequencing input was blood. This TCR derives from a woman between 25 and 40 years old with Graves' hyperthyroidism. CDR3 sequence reads: CASSFRQGLITDTQYF. CDR3 nucleotide sequence: TGTGCCAGCAGTTTTAGGCAGGGGTTGATTACAGATACGCAGTATTTT.